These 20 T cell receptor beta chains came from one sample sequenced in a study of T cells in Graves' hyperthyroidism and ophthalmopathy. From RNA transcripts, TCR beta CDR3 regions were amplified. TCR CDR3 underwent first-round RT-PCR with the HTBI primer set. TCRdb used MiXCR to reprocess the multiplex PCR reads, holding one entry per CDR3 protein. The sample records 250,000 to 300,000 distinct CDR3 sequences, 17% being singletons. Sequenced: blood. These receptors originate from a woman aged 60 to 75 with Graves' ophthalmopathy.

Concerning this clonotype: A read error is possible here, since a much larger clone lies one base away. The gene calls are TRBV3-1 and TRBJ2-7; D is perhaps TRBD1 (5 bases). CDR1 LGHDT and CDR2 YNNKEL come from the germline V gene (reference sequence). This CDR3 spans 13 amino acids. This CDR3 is CASGAASSCEQYF. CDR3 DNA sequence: TGTGCCAGCGGGGCAGCGAGCTCCTGCGAGCAGTACTTC.

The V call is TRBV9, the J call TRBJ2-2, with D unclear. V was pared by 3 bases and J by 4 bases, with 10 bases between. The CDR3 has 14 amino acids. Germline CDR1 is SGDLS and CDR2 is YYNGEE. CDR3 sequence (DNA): TGTGCCAGCAGCGCCTCGACTGTCACCGGGGAGCTGTTTTTT. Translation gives CASSASTVTGELFF.

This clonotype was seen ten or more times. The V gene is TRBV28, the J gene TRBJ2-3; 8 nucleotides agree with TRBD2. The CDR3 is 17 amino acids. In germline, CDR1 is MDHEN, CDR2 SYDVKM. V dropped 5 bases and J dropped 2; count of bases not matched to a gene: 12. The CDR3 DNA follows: TGTGCCAGCAGTCCATCAAGGACTAGCAGTCTCACAGATACGCAGTATTTT. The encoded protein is CASSPSRTSSLTDTQYF.

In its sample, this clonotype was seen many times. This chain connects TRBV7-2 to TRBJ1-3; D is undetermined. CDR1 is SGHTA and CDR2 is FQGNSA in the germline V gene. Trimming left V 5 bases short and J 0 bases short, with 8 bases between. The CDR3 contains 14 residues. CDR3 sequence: CASSADGSGNTIYF. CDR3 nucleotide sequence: TGTGCCAGCAGCGCAGACGGCTCTGGAAACACCATATATTTT.

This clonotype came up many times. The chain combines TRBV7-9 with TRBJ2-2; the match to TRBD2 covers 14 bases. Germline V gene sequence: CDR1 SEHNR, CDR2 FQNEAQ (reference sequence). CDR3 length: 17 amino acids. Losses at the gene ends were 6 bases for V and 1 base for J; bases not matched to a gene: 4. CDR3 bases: TGTGCCAGCAGGAAGGGACTAGCGGGGGTGAACACCGGGGAGCTGTTTTTT. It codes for CASRKGLAGVNTGELFF.

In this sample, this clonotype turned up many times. DNA for the CDR3: TGCGCCAGCAGCCAAGAGGGGCGGGGGACCCAGTACTTC. Translation: CASSQEGRGTQYF. The chain employs TRBV4-3 and TRBJ2-5, with D possibly TRBD2 on 6 matching bases. CDR3 length: 13 residues. The V end lost 0 bases, the J end lost 7 bases, and 9 bases lay between the germline ends. Germline loops: CDR1 LGHNA, CDR2 YSLEER.

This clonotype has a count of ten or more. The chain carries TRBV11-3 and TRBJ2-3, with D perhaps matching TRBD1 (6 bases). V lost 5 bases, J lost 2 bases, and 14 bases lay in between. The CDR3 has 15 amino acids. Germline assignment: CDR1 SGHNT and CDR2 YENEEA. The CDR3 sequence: CASSEGVQPTDTQYF. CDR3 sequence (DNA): TGTGCCAGCAGCGAGGGGGTACAGCCCACAGATACGCAGTATTTT.

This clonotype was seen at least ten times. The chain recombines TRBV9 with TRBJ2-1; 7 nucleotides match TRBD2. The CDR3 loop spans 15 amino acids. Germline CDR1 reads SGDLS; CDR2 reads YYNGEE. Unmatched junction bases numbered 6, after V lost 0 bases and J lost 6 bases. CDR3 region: CASSVGAGASNEQFF. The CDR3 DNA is TGTGCCAGCAGCGTAGGGGCGGGAGCTAGCAATGAGCAGTTCTTC.

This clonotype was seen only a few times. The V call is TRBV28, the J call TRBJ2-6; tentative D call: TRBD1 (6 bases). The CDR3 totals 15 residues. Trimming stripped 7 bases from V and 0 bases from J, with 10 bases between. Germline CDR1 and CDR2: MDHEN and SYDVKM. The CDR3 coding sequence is TGTGCCAGCAACCTAGGGGGCTCTGGGGCCAACGTCCTGACTTTC. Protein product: CASNLGGSGANVLTF.

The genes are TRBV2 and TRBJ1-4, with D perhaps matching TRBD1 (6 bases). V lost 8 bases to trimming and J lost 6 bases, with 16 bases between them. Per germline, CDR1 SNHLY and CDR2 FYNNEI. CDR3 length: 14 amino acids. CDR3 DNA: TGTGCCAGCGGGACAACAGGGTTGCATGAAAAACTGTTTTTT. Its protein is CASGTTGLHEKLFF.

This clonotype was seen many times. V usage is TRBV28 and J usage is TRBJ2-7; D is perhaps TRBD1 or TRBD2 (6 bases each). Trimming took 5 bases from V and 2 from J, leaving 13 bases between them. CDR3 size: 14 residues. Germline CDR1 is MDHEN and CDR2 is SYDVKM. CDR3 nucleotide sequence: TGTGCCAGCAGTCACATGGGGGGCGCCTACGAGCAGTACTTC. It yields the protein CASSHMGGAYEQYF.

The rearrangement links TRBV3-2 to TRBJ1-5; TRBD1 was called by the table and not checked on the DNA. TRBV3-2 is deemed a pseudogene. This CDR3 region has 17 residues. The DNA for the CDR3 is TGTGCCAGCAGCCAAGATAGGGACAGGGCGGGATGTCAGCCCCAGCATTTT. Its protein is CASSQDRDRAGCQPQHF.

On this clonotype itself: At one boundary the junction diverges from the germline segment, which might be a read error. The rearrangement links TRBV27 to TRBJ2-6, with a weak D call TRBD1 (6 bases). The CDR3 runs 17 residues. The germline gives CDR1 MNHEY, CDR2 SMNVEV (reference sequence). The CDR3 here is CASSFPLGARGANVLAF. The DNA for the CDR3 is TGTGCCAGCAGTTTCCCCTTGGGGGCTCGTGGGGCCAACGTCCTGGCTTTC.

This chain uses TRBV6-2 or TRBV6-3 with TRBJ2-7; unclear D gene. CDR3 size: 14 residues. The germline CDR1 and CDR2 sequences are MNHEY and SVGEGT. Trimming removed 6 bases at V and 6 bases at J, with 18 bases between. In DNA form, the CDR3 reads TGTGCCAGCAGCCGACCGACTCCAAAGGGCGAGCAGTACTTC. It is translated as CASSRPTPKGEQYF.

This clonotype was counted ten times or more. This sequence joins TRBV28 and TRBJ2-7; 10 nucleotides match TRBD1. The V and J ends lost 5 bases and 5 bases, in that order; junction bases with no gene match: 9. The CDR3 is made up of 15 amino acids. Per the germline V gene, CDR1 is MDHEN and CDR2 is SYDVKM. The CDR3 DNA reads TGTGCCAGCAGTCCCTACCAGGACAGGGGGGACGAGCAGTACTTC. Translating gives CASSPYQDRGDEQYF.

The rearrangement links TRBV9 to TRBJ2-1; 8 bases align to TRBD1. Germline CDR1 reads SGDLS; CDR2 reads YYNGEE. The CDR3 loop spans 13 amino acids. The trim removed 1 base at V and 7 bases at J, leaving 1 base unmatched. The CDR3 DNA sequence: TGTGCCAGCAGCGTATACAGGGGGAATGAGCAGTTCTTC. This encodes CASSVYRGNEQFF.

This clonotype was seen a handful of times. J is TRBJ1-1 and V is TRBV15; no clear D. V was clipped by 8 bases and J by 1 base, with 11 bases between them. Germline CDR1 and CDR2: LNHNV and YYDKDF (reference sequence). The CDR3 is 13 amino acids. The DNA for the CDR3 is TGTGCCACCCAGCAGAGAGAGAACACTGAAGCTTTCTTT. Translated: CATQQRENTEAFF.

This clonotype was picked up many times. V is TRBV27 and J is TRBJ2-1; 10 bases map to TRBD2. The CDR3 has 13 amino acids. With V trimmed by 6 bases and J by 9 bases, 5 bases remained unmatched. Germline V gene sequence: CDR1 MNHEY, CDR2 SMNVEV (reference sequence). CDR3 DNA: TGTGCCAGCAGAGTAACTAGCGGGGTTGAGCAGTTCTTC. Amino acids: CASRVTSGVEQFF.

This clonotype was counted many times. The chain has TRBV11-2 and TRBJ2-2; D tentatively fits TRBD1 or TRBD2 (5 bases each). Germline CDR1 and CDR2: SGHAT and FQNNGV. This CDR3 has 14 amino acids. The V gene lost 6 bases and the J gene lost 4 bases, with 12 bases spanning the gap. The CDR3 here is CASSPGRTTGELFF. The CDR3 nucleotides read TGTGCCAGCAGTCCGGGACGGACCACCGGGGAGCTGTTTTTT.

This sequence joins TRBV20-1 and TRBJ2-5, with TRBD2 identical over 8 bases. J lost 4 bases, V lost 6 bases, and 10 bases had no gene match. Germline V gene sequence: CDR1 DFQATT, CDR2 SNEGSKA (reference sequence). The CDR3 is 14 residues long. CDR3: CSAFKGTSGETQYF. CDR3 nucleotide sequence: TGCAGTGCCTTTAAAGGGACTAGTGGAGAGACCCAGTACTTC.